This T cell receptor beta chain derives from a study of cytomegalovirus exposure and HLA in healthy donors. Study-level points and caveats: Immune exposure information comprised only CMV serostatus. Analysis was carried out at a later point, and it linked a missense DCLRE1C variant to TCR beta V- and J-gene trimming.

Germline V gene data show CDR1 as SEHNR and CDR2 as FQNEAQ (reference sequence). CDR3 length: 16 amino acids. V shed 4 bases and J 5 bases; nucleotides not matched to a gene: 10. Despite likely unrecorded immune exposures, the donors were nominally healthy at the time of sampling. The PCR had 60 Vbeta and 13 Jbeta primers. The data were produced by immunoSEQ multiplex PCR, yet TCRdb's version contains in-frame clones alone and is incomplete. The sample comprises about 190,000 clones, roughly four fifths of which are singletons, and about 1.9% rests with the top ten. Remarks on this clone: Its specificity is not known.

The clonotype comes from a woman younger than 35 in good health and CMV-seropositive. This rearrangement joins TRBV7-9 to TRBJ2-5; 10 bases map to TRBD1. The sequencing sample was made of PBMCs. This chain's CDR3 is CASSSNRDRGPETQYF. CDR3 nucleotide sequence: TGTGCCAGCAGCTCGAACCGGGACAGGGGCCCGGAGACCCAGTACTTC.